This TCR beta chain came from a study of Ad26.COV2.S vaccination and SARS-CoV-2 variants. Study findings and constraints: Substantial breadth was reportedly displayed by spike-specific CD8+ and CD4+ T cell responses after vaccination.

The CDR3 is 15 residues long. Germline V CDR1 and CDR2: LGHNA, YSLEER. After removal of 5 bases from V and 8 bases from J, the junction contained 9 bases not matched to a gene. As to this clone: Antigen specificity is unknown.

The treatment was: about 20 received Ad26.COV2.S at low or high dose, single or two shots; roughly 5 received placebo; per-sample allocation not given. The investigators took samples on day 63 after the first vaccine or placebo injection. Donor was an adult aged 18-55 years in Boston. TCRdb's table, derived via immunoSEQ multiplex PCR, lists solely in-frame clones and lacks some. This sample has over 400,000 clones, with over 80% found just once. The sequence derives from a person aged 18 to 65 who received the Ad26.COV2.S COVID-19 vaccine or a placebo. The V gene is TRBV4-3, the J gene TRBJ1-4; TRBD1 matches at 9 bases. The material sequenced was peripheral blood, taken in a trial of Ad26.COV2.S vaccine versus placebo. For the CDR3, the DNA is TGCGCCAGCAGCTTAACAGGGGGCGCGGGGGAAAAACTGTTTTTT. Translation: CASSLTGGAGEKLFF.